One T cell receptor (beta chain) is described in this entry. TCR beta CDR3 sequences were amplified from RNA transcripts. First-round RT-PCR targeting the TCR CDR3 was performed with the HTBI primer set. TCRdb re-derived calls from the multiplex PCR reads in MiXCR, one entry per CDR3 protein. The sample carries hundreds of thousands of distinct CDR3 sequences, over 35% recorded once. Hyperthyroidism of Graves' type that showed no ophthalmopathy progression within 18 months was stable. These data are taken from a study of T cells in Graves' hyperthyroidism and ophthalmopathy. Sample: blood. The receptor comes from a man aged 18 to 29 with Graves' hyperthyroidism.

The CDR3 DNA reads TGCGCCAGCGGCGAGCAGTACTTC. It codes for CASGEQYF. The J gene is TRBJ2-7, the V gene TRBV10-2, with D uncertain. The CDR3 runs 8 residues. Trimming took off 8 bases at V and 6 bases at J, with 2 bases between the two ends. Germline V gene data show CDR1 as WSHSY and CDR2 as SAAADI.